This T cell receptor (beta chain) was retrieved from a study of blood T cell repertoires in COVID-19. Study as a whole: From T cells, B-cell-depleted T cells, or PBMCs came the material, which was cDNA or gDNA.

Some clones are missing from TCRdb's copy, which holds only in-frame ones; the method was immunoSEQ multiplex PCR. The sample lists some 150,000 clones; 88% were seen once. The CDR3 has 13 residues. With 5 bases removed from V and 0 bases from J, the gap between germline ends came to 10 bases. Germline CDR1 GTSNPN, CDR2 SVGIG (reference sequence). The specimen was peripheral blood. The gene calls are TRBV30 and TRBJ1-2, with D unclear. The source is a woman in her sixties or seventies with acute or convalescent COVID-19. The CDR3 DNA sequence: TGTGCCTGGGCTCCCAGTTCTAACTATGGCTACACCTTC. It codes for CAWAPSSNYGYTF.